This is a list of T cell receptor beta chains from one sample in a study of OX40 agonist ivuxolimab in advanced cancers. Measured with immunoSEQ multiplex PCR; TCRdb has only the in-frame clones, and not every one. Of about 80,000 clones listed, around 87% are singletons. This material consisted of CD4+ or CD8+ T cells sorted from blood, taken in a trial of the OX40 agonist ivuxolimab. Source of these receptors: an adult with an advanced solid tumor such as melanoma, head and neck, liver or kidney cancer. Each CDR3 is given with its conserved first and last residue. D genes are given only for firm matches. Part of the rows lack a size; the others show once, few, many or a class for expanded clones.

J | size | V | D | CDR3 | DNA
TRBJ2-5 | . | TRBV5-1 | . | CASSSVLFETQYF | TGCGCCAGCAGTTCGGTGCTATTCGAGACCCAGTACTTC
TRBJ1-2 | . | TRBV5-1 | TRBD1 | CASNAGQGDYGYTF | TGCGCCAGCAACGCCGGACAGGGGGATTATGGCTACACCTTC
TRBJ1-2 | . | TRBV2 | . | CASSASSSGYTF | TGTGCCAGCAGTGCAAGTTCTAGCGGCTACACCTTC
TRBJ1-2 | . | TRBV5-1 | . | CASSIRDNYGYTF | TGCGCCAGCAGCATCAGGGATAACTATGGCTACACCTTC
TRBJ2-1 | . | TRBV2 | . | CASSLAKLLRQFF | TGTGCCAGCAGCCTAGCGAAGCTCTTAAGGCAGTTCTTC
TRBJ2-1 | . | TRBV18 | . | CASSPSQGISYNEQFF | TGTGCCAGCTCACCATCACAGGGCATCTCCTACAATGAGCAGTTCTTC
TRBJ2-1 | . | TRBV14 | . | CASSQDAVGRLRGNEQFF | TGTGCCAGCAGCCAAGATGCCGTGGGCAGGTTAAGGGGGAATGAGCAGTTCTTC
TRBJ2-3 | . | TRBV11-2 | TRBD1 | CASSLVGTGKADTQYF | TGTGCCAGCAGCTTAGTAGGGACAGGGAAAGCAGATACGCAGTATTTT
TRBJ1-5 | . | TRBV6-5 | . | CASSFEPRTPQHF | TGTGCCAGCAGTTTTGAGCCGCGGACTCCCCAGCATTTT
TRBJ1-5 | . | TRBV7-2 | . | CASSLWGTSNQPQHF | TGTGCCAGCAGCTTGTGGGGGACTAGCAATCAGCCCCAGCATTTT
TRBJ1-5 | once | TRBV30 | TRBD1 | CAWGRQGWSNQPQHF | TGTGCCTGGGGACGACAGGGGTGGAGCAATCAGCCCCAGCATTTT
TRBJ1-1 | . | TRBV18 | TRBD1 | CASSPMAGGDTEAFF | TGTGCCAGCTCACCAATGGCAGGGGGGGACACTGAAGCTTTCTTT
TRBJ2-1 | . | TRBV30 | TRBD2 | CAWGSGRGYNEQFF | TGTGCCTGGGGGAGCGGGAGGGGCTACAATGAGCAGTTCTTC
TRBJ1-6 | . | TRBV7-3 | . | CASSYSGRGTYNSPLHF | TGTGCCAGCAGCTATTCGGGGCGCGGCACCTATAATTCACCCCTCCACTTT
TRBJ1-6 | . | TRBV10-1 | . | CASSEGGNSPLHF | TGCGCCAGCAGTGAGGGCGGTAATTCACCCCTCCACTTT
TRBJ1-1 | . | TRBV7-3 | TRBD1 | CASSLGRGLSTEAFF | TGTGCCAGCAGCTTAGGGAGGGGGCTTAGCACTGAAGCTTTCTTT
TRBJ1-2 | few | TRBV19 | . | CASSIPKGGSYGYTF | TGTGCCAGTAGTATACCGAAGGGAGGCAGCTATGGCTACACCTTC
TRBJ2-1 | . | TRBV7-2 | . | CASSLGPDSGNEQFF | TGTGCCAGCAGCTTAGGGCCGGATAGCGGCAATGAGCAGTTCTTC
TRBJ1-6 | . | TRBV10-3 | . | CASARTESSYNSPLHF | TGTGCCAGCGCCCGGACGGAGAGCTCCTATAATTCACCCCTCCACTTT
TRBJ1-1 | . | TRBV7-3 | . | CASSLAGWNTEAFF | TGTGCCAGCAGCTTAGCGGGTTGGAACACTGAAGCTTTCTTT
TRBJ1-1 | . | TRBV11-2 | . | CASSLVQYTEAFF | TGTGCCAGCAGCTTAGTACAATACACTGAAGCTTTCTTT
TRBJ2-2 | . | TRBV5-6 | TRBD2 | CASSRGLAGGGTGELFF | TGTGCCAGCAGCCGAGGACTAGCGGGAGGGGGCACCGGGGAGCTGTTTTTT
TRBJ1-2 | . | TRBV11-2 | TRBD1 | CASSRDMRGQHSYTF | TGTGCCAGCAGCCGAGACATGAGGGGGCAACATAGCTACACCTTC
TRBJ1-4 | . | TRBV7-2 | . | CASSFGRNEKLFF | TGTGCCAGCAGCTTTGGCAGGAATGAAAAACTGTTTTTT
TRBJ1-5 | . | TRBV5-6 | TRBD1 | CASSAGQASNQPQHF | TGTGCCAGCAGCGCGGGACAGGCTAGCAATCAGCCCCAGCATTTT
TRBJ2-7 | . | TRBV6-6 | TRBD2 | CASNLSGRTSYEQYF | TGTGCCAGCAACCTAAGCGGGAGGACCTCCTACGAGCAGTACTTC
TRBJ2-5 | . | TRBV14 | TRBD1 | CASSQGQRGQYF | TGTGCCAGCAGCCAGGGACAGCGTGGACAGTACTTC
TRBJ2-5 | . | TRBV29-1 | . | CSVGQNQETQYF | TGCAGCGTTGGGCAAAACCAAGAGACCCAGTACTTC
TRBJ1-4 | once | TRBV5-4 | TRBD1 | CASSPRQGRGEKLFF | TGTGCCAGCAGCCCGAGACAGGGGAGGGGCGAAAAACTGTTTTTT
TRBJ2-1 | . | TRBV11-1 | . | CASSLFRLYNEQFF | TGTGCCAGCAGCTTGTTCAGGCTGTACAATGAGCAGTTCTTC
TRBJ1-2 | . | TRBV28 | TRBD1 | CASSTGGYGYTF | TGTGCCAGCAGTACAGGGGGCTATGGCTACACCTTC